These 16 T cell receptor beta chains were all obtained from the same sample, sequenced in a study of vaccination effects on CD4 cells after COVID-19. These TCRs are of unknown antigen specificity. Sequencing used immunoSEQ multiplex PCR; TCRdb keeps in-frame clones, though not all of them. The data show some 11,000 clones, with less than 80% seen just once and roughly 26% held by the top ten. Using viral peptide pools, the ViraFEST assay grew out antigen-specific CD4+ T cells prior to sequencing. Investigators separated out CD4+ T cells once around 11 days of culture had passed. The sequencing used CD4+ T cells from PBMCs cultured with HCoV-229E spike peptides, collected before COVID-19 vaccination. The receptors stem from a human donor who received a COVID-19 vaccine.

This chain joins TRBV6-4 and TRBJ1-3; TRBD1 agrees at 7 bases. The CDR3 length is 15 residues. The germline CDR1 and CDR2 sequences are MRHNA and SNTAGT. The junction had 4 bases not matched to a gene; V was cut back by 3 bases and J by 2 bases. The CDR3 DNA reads TGTGCCAGCAGTGAGGACAGGAGCCCTGGAAACACCATATATTTT. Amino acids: CASSEDRSPGNTIYF.

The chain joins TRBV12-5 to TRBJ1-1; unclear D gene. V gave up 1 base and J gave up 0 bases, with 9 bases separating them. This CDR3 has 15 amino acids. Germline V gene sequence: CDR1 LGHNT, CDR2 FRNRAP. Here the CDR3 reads CASGLETPLNTEAFF. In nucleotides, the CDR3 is TGTGCTAGTGGTTTGGAGACACCTCTGAACACTGAAGCTTTCTTT.

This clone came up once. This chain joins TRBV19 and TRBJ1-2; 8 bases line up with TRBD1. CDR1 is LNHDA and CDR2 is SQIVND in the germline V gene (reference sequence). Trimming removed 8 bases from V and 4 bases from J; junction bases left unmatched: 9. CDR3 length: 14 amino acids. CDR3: CASQPGTGPYGYTF. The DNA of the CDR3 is TGTGCCAGTCAACCCGGGACAGGTCCCTATGGCTACACCTTC.

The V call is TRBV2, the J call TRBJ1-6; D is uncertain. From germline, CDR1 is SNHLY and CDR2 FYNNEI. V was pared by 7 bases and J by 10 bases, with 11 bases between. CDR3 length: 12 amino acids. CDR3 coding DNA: TGTGCCAGCAAGAATTACGGATCACCCCTCCACTTT. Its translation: CASKNYGSPLHF. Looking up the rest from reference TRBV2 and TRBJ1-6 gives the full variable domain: EPEVTQTPSHQVTQMGQEVILRCVPISNHLYFYWYRQILGQKVEFLVSFYNNEISEKSEIFDDQFSVERPDGSNFTLKIRSTKLEDSAMYFCASKNYGSPLHFGNGTRLTVT.

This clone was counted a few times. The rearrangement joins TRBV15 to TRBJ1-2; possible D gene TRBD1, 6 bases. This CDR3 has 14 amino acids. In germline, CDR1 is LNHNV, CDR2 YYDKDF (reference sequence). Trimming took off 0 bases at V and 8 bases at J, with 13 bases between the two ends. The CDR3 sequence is CATSRDPQGPGYTF. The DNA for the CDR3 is TGTGCCACCAGCAGAGATCCCCAGGGGCCAGGCTACACCTTC. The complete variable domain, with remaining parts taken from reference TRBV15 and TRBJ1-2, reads DAMVIQNPRYQVTQFGKPVTLSCSQTLNHNVMYWYQQKSSQAPKLLFHYYDKDFNNEADTPDNFQSRRPNTSFCFLDIRSPGLGDTAMYLCATSRDPQGPGYTFGSGTRLTVV.

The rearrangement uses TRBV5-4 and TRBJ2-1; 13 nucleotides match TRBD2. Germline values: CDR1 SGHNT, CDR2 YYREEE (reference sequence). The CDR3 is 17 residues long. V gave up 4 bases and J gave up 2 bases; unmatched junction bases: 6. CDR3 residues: CASSPRLAGGAYNEQFF. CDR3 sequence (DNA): TGTGCCAGCAGCCCTAGACTAGCGGGGGGTGCCTACAATGAGCAGTTCTTC.

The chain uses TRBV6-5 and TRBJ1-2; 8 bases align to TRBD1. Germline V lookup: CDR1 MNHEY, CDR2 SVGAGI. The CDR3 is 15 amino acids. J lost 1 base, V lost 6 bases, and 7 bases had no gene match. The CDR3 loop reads CASRARTGLNYGYTF. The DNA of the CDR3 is TGTGCCAGCAGAGCACGGACAGGGCTTAACTATGGCTACACCTTC.

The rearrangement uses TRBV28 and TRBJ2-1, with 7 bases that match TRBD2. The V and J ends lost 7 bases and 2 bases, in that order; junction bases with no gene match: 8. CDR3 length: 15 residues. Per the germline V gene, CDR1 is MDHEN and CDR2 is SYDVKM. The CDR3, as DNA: TGTGCCAGCATAGGGGAGGGCCAAACCTACAATGAGCAGTTCTTC. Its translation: CASIGEGQTYNEQFF.

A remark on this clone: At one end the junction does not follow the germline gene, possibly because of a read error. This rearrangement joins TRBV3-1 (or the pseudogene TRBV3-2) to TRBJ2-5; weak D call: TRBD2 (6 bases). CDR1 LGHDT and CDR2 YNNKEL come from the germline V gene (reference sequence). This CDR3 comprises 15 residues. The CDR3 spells CASTNFRDSQGTQYF. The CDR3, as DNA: TGTGCCAGCACCAATTTCCGGGACTCTCAAGGGACCCAGTACTTC.

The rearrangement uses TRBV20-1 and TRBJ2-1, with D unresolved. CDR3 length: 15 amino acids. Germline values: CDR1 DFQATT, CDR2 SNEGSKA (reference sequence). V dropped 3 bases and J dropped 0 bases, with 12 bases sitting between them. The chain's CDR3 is CSASDDSPSYNEQFF. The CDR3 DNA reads TGCAGTGCTAGTGACGACTCCCCCTCCTACAATGAGCAGTTCTTC.

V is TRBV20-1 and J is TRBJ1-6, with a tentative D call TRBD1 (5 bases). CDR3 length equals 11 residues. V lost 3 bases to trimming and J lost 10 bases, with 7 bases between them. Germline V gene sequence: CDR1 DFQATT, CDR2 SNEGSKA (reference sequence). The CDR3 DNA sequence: TGCAGTGCTAGCCGACAGTCACCCCTCCACTTT. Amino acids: CSASRQSPLHF.

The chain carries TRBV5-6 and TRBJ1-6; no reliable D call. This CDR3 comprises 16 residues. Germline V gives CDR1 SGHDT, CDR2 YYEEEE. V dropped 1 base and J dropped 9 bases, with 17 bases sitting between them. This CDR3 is CASSLSLGRQASPLHF. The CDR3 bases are TGTGCCAGCAGCTTGTCATTGGGTCGCCAGGCTTCACCCCTCCACTTT.

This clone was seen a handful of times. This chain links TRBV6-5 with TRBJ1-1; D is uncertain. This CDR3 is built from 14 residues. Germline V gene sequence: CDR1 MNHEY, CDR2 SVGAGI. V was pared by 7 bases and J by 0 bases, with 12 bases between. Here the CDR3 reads CASTHGRLNTEAFF. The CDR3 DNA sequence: TGTGCCAGCACCCACGGACGCCTGAACACTGAAGCTTTCTTT.

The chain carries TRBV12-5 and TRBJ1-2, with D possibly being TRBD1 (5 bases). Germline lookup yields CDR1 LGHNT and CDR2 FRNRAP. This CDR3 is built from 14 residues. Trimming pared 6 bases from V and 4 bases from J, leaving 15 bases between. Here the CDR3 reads CASGAKTVSYGYTF. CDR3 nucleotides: TGTGCTAGTGGCGCTAAGACAGTTAGCTATGGCTACACCTTC.

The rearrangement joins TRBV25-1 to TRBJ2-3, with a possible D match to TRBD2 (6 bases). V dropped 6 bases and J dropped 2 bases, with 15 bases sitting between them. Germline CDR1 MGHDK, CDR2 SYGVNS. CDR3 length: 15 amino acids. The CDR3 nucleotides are TGTGCCAGCAGAGAAACGACTAGACTCACAGATACGCAGTATTTT. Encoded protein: CASRETTRLTDTQYF.

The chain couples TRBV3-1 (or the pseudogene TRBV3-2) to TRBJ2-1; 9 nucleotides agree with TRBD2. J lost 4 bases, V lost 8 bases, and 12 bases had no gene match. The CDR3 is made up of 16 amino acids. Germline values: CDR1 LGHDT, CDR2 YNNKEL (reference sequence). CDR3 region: CASRSGQLAGYNEQFF. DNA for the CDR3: TGTGCCAGCCGCTCAGGGCAGCTAGCGGGATACAATGAGCAGTTCTTC.